Following are 28 T cell receptor beta chains from one sample sequenced in a study of T cell repertoires in aging, cancer and after chemotherapy. Rearranged V-D-J TRB sequences were amplified with a mixed TRB-A/B primer pool. TCRdb reanalysed the multiplex PCR reads using MiXCR and keeps one entry per CDR3 protein. The repertoire consists of 2,000 to 3,000 distinct CDR3 sequences, with 50% to 60% occurring once and the leading ten covering 66%. Amplification of TCR beta used genomic DNA extracted from peripheral blood. Sequencing was carried out using blood. The receptors were gathered from a human donor with a blood cancer.

This clonotype was counted a few times. This sequence joins TRBV4-2 and TRBJ2-3, with a tentative D call TRBD1 (6 bases). This CDR3 is 15 amino acids long. V was cut by 7 bases and J by 2 bases, with 16 bases left in between. Per the germline V gene, CDR1 is LGHNA and CDR2 is YNFKEQ. CDR3 nucleotides: TGTGCCAGCACCCCGGTCCAGGGGAACACAGATACGCAGTATTTT. Translated, it gives CASTPVQGNTDTQYF.

In its sample, this clonotype was seen a few times. CDR3: CSARGRLRGDEQYF. CDR3 sequence (DNA): TGCAGTGCTAGGGGCAGGCTACGTGGGGACGAGCAGTACTTC. V is TRBV20-1 and J is TRBJ2-7; no definite D call. CDR3 length: 14 residues. Germline lookup yields CDR1 DFQATT and CDR2 SNEGSKA (reference sequence). V lost 3 bases, J lost 5 bases, and 17 bases lay in between.

The chain links TRBV6-5 to TRBJ1-5; no firm D call. The CDR3 is 15 amino acids. The ends were cut back, 7 bases at V and 3 bases at J, with 16 bases in the middle. Germline V CDR1 and CDR2: MNHEY, SVGAGI. CDR3 region: CASIFDARTNQPQHF. The DNA of the CDR3 is TGTGCCAGCATCTTCGACGCCAGGACCAATCAGCCCCAGCATTTT.

The chain links TRBV5-6 to TRBJ1-2; no clear D. Germline CDR1 SGHDT, CDR2 YYEEEE. The CDR3 length is 12 residues. With 7 bases removed from V and 8 bases from J, the gap between germline ends came to 15 bases. The CDR3 protein is CASRMGRYGYTF. The DNA for the CDR3 is TGTGCCAGCCGAATGGGGAGGTACGGCTACACCTTC.

V gene TRBV6-1 combines with J gene TRBJ1-6, with D uncertain. Trimming left V 10 bases short and J 0 bases short, with 16 bases between. Germline CDR1 reads MNHNS; CDR2 reads SASEGT. This CDR3 comprises 16 residues. The DNA for the CDR3 is TGTGCCATAAGGTCGGACTCCAGCTCCTATAATTCACCCCTCCACTTT. This translates into CAIRSDSSSYNSPLHF.

The chain is built from TRBV10-1 and TRBJ1-2; D ambiguous. V was pared by 2 bases and J by 1 base, with 5 bases between. Looked up from germline, CDR1 is WNHNN and CDR2 is SYGVQD (reference sequence). The CDR3 runs 13 residues. In DNA, the CDR3 is TGCGCCAGCAGTGAGGGGATTAACTATGGCTACACCTTC. This encodes CASSEGINYGYTF.

This chain's CDR3 is CASSPGQIYNEQFF. CDR3 nucleotides: TGTGCCAGCAGTCCGGGACAGATTTACAATGAGCAGTTCTTC. The rearrangement links TRBV27 to TRBJ2-1; 7 bases align to TRBD1. Losses at the gene ends were 5 bases for V and 4 bases for J; bases not matched to a gene: 5. This CDR3 contains 14 residues. Germline V gives CDR1 MNHEY, CDR2 SMNVEV (reference sequence).

The chain combines TRBV6-1 with TRBJ1-3, with D possibly being TRBD1 (6 bases). The CDR3 covers 14 residues. Trimming pared 4 bases from V and 2 bases from J, leaving 9 bases between. Germline V gives CDR1 MNHNS, CDR2 SASEGT. CDR3 region: CASSVTGPGNTIYF. CDR3 coding DNA: TGTGCCAGCAGTGTAACAGGGCCTGGAAACACCATATATTTT.

The chain carries TRBV6-5 and TRBJ1-5; D is ambiguous. CDR1 MNHEY and CDR2 SVGAGI come from the germline V gene. The CDR3 covers 13 residues. V lost 2 bases to trimming and J lost 8 bases, with 10 bases between them. The CDR3 region has the DNA TGTGCCAGCAGTTACCCTTCCGAGAAGCCCCAGCATTTT. Translation gives CASSYPSEKPQHF.

The V and J genes are TRBV5-4 and TRBJ2-3; D tentatively reads TRBD1 or TRBD2 (5 bases each). The CDR3 has 12 residues. Germline CDR1 reads SGHNT; CDR2 reads YYREEE (reference sequence). Trimming cost V 3 bases and J 3 bases, with 5 bases left between them. The CDR3 DNA sequence: TGTGCCAGCAGCTGGGGGACAGATACGCAGTATTTT. It is translated as CASSWGTDTQYF.

The chain employs TRBV24-1 and TRBJ2-3; unclear D gene. V was trimmed by 0 bases and J by 0 bases, leaving 9 bases between them. There are 16 residues in the CDR3. CDR1 and CDR2 (germline): KGHDR, SFDVKD. The CDR3 bases are TGTGCCACCAGTGATTTGTCAGGTCTAAGCACAGATACGCAGTATTTT. Its protein is CATSDLSGLSTDTQYF.

The V gene is TRBV12-3 or TRBV12-4, the J gene TRBJ2-7; 8 nucleotides agree with TRBD2. The CDR3 runs to 14 residues. The V segment lost 8 bases and the J segment 3 bases; nucleotides outside the gene matches: 9. The CDR3 DNA reads TGTGCCAGCTGTTCCGGGACTAGTCTCTACGAGCAGTACTTC. This translates into CASCSGTSLYEQYF.

The chain employs TRBV5-4 and TRBJ2-7, with 12 bases identical to TRBD2. V was clipped by 0 bases and J by 2 bases; unmatched bases: 3. Germline CDR1 SGHNT, CDR2 YYREEE (reference sequence). The CDR3 extends over 16 amino acids. CDR3 sequence: CASSLASSGGAYEQYF. Written as DNA, the CDR3 is TGTGCCAGCAGCTTGGCTTCTAGCGGGGGGGCCTACGAGCAGTACTTC.

This clonotype appeared a few times. V gene TRBV6-5 combines with J gene TRBJ2-7, with D possibly matching TRBD1 (6 bases). This CDR3 is 15 amino acids long. CDR1 and CDR2 (germline): MNHEY, SVGAGI. V was clipped by 4 bases and J by 2 bases, with 15 bases between them. DNA for the CDR3: TGTGCCAGCAGTTCACAGGGAAAGAGTACCTACGAGCAGTACTTC. It encodes CASSSQGKSTYEQYF.

The chain joins TRBV6-5 to TRBJ2-7, with TRBD1 identical over 7 bases. The germline CDR1 and CDR2 sequences are MNHEY and SVGAGI. The CDR3 spans 15 residues. Losses at the gene ends were 5 bases for V and 2 bases for J; bases not matched to a gene: 9. The CDR3 DNA is TGTGCCAGCAGTGAAACGGGGACAGCAACCTACGAGCAGTACTTC. Translating it yields CASSETGTATYEQYF.

This chain uses TRBV6-5 with TRBJ1-2; D is ambiguous. Trimming removed 0 bases from V and 8 bases from J, with 10 bases in between. The CDR3 is 13 residues long. Germline CDR1 MNHEY, CDR2 SVGAGI. The DNA of the CDR3 is TGTGCCAGCAGTTACTCGAAGGTTGGGGGCTACACCTTC. This encodes CASSYSKVGGYTF.

The table lists this clonotype with a few counts. The CDR3 nucleotides read TGCAGCGTGCAGTCAGGGGTCCTGAGCTCCTACGAGCAGTACTTC. Translated: CSVQSGVLSSYEQYF. The chain uses TRBV29-1 and TRBJ2-7; tentative D call: TRBD1 (6 bases). Between the trimmed V and J ends, which lost 6 bases and 0 bases, there was a span of 18 bases. Germline CDR1 reads SQVTM; CDR2 reads ANQGSEA. The CDR3 runs to 15 residues.

CDR3 bases: TGTGCCAGCAGTATAGGGGGGGCCCCCCAGGTCGAGCAGTACTTC. Amino acids: CASSIGGAPQVEQYF. This chain joins TRBV7-3 and TRBJ2-7, with D perhaps matching TRBD2 (7 bases). Deletions cut 6 bases from V and 6 bases from J, with 21 bases between. In germline, CDR1 is SGHTA, CDR2 FQGTGA. The CDR3 runs to 15 residues. The whole variable domain, filled in from reference TRBV7-3 and TRBJ2-7, reads GAGVSQTPSNKVTEKGKYVELRCDPISGHTALYWYRQSLGQGPEFLIYFQGTGAADDSGLPNDRFFAVRPEGSVSTLKIQRTERGDSAVYLCASSIGGAPQVEQYFGPGTRLTVT.

This clonotype came up a few times. The chain is built from TRBV5-4 and TRBJ2-5; D may be TRBD2 (6 bases). This CDR3 region has 14 residues. V lost 1 base and J 5 bases, leaving 12 bases between the germline ends. Germline CDR1 and CDR2: SGHNT and YYREEE (reference sequence). The CDR3 coding sequence is TGTGCCAGCAGCTTGTGGCGGGATCGGGAGACCCAGTACTTC. Protein: CASSLWRDRETQYF.

V gene TRBV6-5 combines with J gene TRBJ1-4, with D uncertain. Between the trimmed V and J ends, which lost 6 bases and 4 bases, there was a span of 12 bases. The CDR3 is 14 amino acids. CDR1 is MNHEY, CDR2 SVGAGI, per germline. CDR3 nucleotide sequence: TGTGCCAGCAGGTCGGGGAGGAGTAATGAAAAACTGTTTTTT. This gives the protein CASRSGRSNEKLFF.

This clonotype was picked up a small number of times. The V gene is TRBV29-1, the J gene TRBJ2-7; D may be TRBD2 (5 bases). CDR1 is SQVTM and CDR2 is ANQGSEA in the germline V gene. Deletions cut 2 bases from V and 9 bases from J, with 14 bases between. The CDR3 runs to 12 residues. CDR3 loop: CSVELFGELQYF. CDR3 DNA: TGCAGCGTTGAATTATTTGGGGAGTTGCAGTACTTC.

This clonotype was counted a single time. V and J are TRBV6-5 and TRBJ1-3; no definite D call. V was shortened by 0 bases and J by 0 bases, with 9 bases between the two germline ends. The CDR3 is 16 amino acids. Germline lookup yields CDR1 MNHEY and CDR2 SVGAGI. The chain's CDR3 is CASSYSSLNSGNTIYF. The DNA for the CDR3 is TGTGCCAGCAGTTACTCGTCGCTCAACTCTGGAAACACCATATATTTT.

Written as DNA, the CDR3 is TGCAGTGCTAGAGATTGGGGGGGGCCCGTTCATACGCAGTATTTT. Its protein product is CSARDWGGPVHTQYF. This chain joins TRBV20-1 and TRBJ2-3; TRBD2 might be the D (7 bases). With 0 bases removed from V and 7 bases from J, the gap between germline ends came to 17 bases. The CDR3 contains 15 residues. Germline V CDR1 and CDR2: DFQATT, SNEGSKA (reference sequence).

Notes on this clonotype: The germline gene is not matched at one end of the junction; a read error may be the cause. This chain links TRBV5-5 with TRBJ2-3; D is tentatively TRBD1 or TRBD2 (6 bases each). Germline assignment: CDR1 SGHKS and CDR2 YYEKEE (reference sequence). The CDR3 spans 12 residues. The CDR3 protein is CASSLAQGGQYF. As DNA, the CDR3 is TGCGCCAGCAGCTTGGCACAGGGAGGGCAGTATTTT.

The chain recombines TRBV18 with TRBJ1-6; D uncertain. The CDR3 has 12 amino acids. With 7 bases removed from V and 5 bases from J, the gap between germline ends came to 6 bases. Germline values: CDR1 KGHSH, CDR2 LQKENI. The CDR3 coding sequence is TGTGCCAGCTGTCTTAATAATTCACCCCTCCACTTT. Translated, it gives CASCLNNSPLHF.

The chain is built from TRBV5-1 and TRBJ2-3, with 9 bases matching TRBD1. The V gene's germline CDR1 is SGHRS and CDR2 YFSETQ. The V and J ends lost 3 bases and 4 bases, in that order; junction bases with no gene match: 9. This CDR3 is built from 16 residues. CDR3 region: CASSSLWTGVSDTQYF. In DNA, the CDR3 is TGCGCCAGCAGCTCCCTCTGGACAGGGGTATCAGATACGCAGTATTTT.

The genes are TRBV5-1 and TRBJ2-7, with D hard to call. V dropped 3 bases and J dropped 5 bases, with 12 bases sitting between them. The CDR3 is 13 residues long. Germline V lookup: CDR1 SGHRS, CDR2 YFSETQ. In DNA, the CDR3 is TGCGCCAGCAGCTGGAGTTCTCTGGACGAGCAGTACTTC. Amino acids: CASSWSSLDEQYF.

Only a few counts were recorded for this clonotype. The chain is built from TRBV24-1 and TRBJ1-2, with a possible D match to TRBD1 (6 bases). The CDR3 extends over 13 amino acids. The germline V gene encodes CDR1 KGHDR and CDR2 SFDVKD. V was trimmed by 7 bases and J by 4 bases, leaving 12 bases between them. In nucleotides, the CDR3 is TGTGCCACCAGCGCAGGGGTTCGCTATGGCTACACCTTC. Protein sequence: CATSAGVRYGYTF.